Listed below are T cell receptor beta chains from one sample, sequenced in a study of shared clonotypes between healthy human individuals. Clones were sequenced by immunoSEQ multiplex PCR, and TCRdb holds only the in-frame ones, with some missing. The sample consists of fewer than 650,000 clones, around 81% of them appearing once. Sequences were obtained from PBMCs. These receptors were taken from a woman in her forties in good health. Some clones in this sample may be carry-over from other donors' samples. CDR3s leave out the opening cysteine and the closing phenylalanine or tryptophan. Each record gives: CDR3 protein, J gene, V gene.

ASSLFLLGQTPLAF TRBJ1-1 TRBV7-2
ASSRGERTYEETQY TRBJ2-5 TRBV18
ASKGGQQNTEAF TRBJ1-1 TRBV6-5
ASSPTSVSSYEQY TRBJ2-7 TRBV28
ASSYLPGMRNTEAF TRBJ1-1 TRBV6-6
ATGEYGYQPQH TRBJ1-5 TRBV15
ASRDRNYGYT TRBJ1-2 TRBV2
ASSILESGVGTQY TRBJ2-5 TRBV2
ASSGTGLAETQY TRBJ2-5 TRBV9
ASSEGTDQETQY TRBJ2-5 TRBV6-1
ASSSLSAGGLVTQY TRBJ2-5 TRBV11-2
AISGGLAGIGYEQY TRBJ2-7 TRBV10-3
ASSNWGGGGYT TRBJ1-2 TRBV19
ASSLGGDTEAF TRBJ1-1 TRBV7-2
ASSATGGGTDTQY TRBJ2-3 TRBV19
ASSRQGGNQPQH TRBJ1-5 TRBV28
ASSFLREGLSYNEQF TRBJ2-1 TRBV4-2
AISENRDNQPQH TRBJ1-5 TRBV10-3
ASSLGGSGPREQF TRBJ2-1 TRBV7-3
ASSYGLGDSGNTIY TRBJ1-3 TRBV6-5
ASSEARGPDIQY TRBJ2-4 TRBV2
ASSLVGQPQH TRBJ1-5 TRBV7-2
ASTPYGRDDQPQH TRBJ1-5 TRBV6-1
ASARDSYGYT TRBJ1-2 TRBV10-2
ASSQVGVEQF TRBJ2-1 TRBV14
ASSLGFMGDGYT TRBJ1-2 TRBV7-3
ASSGAGASTDTQY TRBJ2-3 TRBV9
ASSHSRTGNSNQPQH TRBJ1-5 TRBV19